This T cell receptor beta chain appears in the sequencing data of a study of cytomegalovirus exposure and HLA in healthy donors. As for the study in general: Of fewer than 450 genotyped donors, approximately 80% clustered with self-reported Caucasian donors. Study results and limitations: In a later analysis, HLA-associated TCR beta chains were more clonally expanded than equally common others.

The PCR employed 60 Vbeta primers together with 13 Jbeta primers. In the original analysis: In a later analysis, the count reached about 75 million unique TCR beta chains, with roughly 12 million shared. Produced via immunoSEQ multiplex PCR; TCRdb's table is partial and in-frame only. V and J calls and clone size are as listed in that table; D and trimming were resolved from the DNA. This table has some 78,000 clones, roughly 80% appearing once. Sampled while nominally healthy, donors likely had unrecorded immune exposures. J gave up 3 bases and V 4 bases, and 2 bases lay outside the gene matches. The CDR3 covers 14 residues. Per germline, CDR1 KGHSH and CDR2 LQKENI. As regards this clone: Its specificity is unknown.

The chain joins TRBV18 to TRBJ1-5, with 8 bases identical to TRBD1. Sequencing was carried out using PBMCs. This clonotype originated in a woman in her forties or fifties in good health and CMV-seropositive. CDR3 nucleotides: TGTGCCAGCTCACGACAGGGGTCCAATCAGCCCCAGCATTTT. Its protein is CASSRQGSNQPQHF. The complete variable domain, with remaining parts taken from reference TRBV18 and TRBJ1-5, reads NAGVMQNPRHLVRRRGQEARLRCSPMKGHSHVYWYRQLPEEGLKFMVYLQKENIIDESGMPKERFSAEFPKEGPSILRIQQVVRGDSAAYFCASSRQGSNQPQHFGDGTRLSIL.